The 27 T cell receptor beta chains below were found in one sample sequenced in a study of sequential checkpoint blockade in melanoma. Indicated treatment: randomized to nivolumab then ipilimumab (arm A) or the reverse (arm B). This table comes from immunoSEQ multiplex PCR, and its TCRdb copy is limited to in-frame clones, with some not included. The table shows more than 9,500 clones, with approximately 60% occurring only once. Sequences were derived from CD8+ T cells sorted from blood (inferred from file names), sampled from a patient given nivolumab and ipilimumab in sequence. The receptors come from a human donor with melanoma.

CDR3 residues: CSVGTSGLTGELFF. For the CDR3, the DNA is TGCAGCGTGGGGACTAGCGGCCTCACCGGGGAGCTGTTTTTT. This rearrangement joins TRBV29-1 to TRBJ2-2, with TRBD2 identical over 11 bases. Germline V gene data show CDR1 as SQVTM and CDR2 as ANQGSEA. The CDR3 is made up of 14 amino acids. The V and J ends lost 6 bases and 4 bases, in that order; junction bases with no gene match: 4.

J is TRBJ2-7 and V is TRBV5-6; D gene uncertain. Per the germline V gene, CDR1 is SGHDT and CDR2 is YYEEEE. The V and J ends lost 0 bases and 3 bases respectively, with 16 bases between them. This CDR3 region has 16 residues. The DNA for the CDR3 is TGTGCCAGCAGCTTGGGGTTATCGTCTGTCGGCTACGAGCAGTACTTC. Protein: CASSLGLSSVGYEQYF.

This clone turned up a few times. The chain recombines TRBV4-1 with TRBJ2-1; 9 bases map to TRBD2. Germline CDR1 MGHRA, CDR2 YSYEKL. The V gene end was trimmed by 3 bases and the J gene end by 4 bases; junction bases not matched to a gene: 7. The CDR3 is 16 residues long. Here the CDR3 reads CASSQLAGAVYNEQFF. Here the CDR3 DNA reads TGCGCCAGCAGCCAGTTAGCGGGAGCCGTGTACAATGAGCAGTTCTTC.

The CDR3 coding sequence is TGTGCCAGCAGCTCTAGCGGGAGGGGCGTCGAGCAGTACTTC. Its translation is CASSSSGRGVEQYF. The chain has TRBV7-9 and TRBJ2-7; 12 nucleotides agree with TRBD2. V dropped 4 bases and J dropped 6; count of bases not matched to a gene: 4. The CDR3 is 14 amino acids. The germline V gene has CDR1 SEHNR and CDR2 FQNEAQ (reference sequence).

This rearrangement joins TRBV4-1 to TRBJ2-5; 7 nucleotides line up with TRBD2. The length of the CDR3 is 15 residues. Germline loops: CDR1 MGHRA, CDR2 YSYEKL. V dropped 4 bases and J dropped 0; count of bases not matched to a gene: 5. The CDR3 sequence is CASSRGGGYQETQYF. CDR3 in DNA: TGCGCCAGCAGCCGAGGCGGGGGATACCAAGAGACCCAGTACTTC.

CDR3 loop: CASTPYAGNEQFF. The DNA of the CDR3 is TGTGCCAGCACCCCGTACGCCGGGAATGAGCAGTTCTTC. The gene calls are TRBV2 and TRBJ2-1, with D unresolved. The V gene's germline CDR1 is SNHLY and CDR2 FYNNEI. Trimming left V 7 bases short and J 7 bases short, with 14 bases between. The CDR3 covers 13 residues.

This CDR3 is CASTGGTNTGELFF. CDR3 DNA sequence: TGTGCCAGCACCGGGGGGACAAACACCGGGGAGCTGTTTTTT. The chain combines TRBV2 with TRBJ2-2; TRBD2 is a possible D gene (7 bases). The germline CDR1 and CDR2 sequences are SNHLY and FYNNEI. CDR3 length equals 14 residues. V was cut by 7 bases and J by 2 bases, with 11 bases left in between.

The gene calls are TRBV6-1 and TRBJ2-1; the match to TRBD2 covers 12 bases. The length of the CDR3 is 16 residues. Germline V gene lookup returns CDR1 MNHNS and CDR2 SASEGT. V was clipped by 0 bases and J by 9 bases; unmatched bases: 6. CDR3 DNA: TGTGCCAGCAGTGAAGCTAGACTAGCGGGAGTTGGTGAGCAGTTCTTC. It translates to CASSEARLAGVGEQFF.

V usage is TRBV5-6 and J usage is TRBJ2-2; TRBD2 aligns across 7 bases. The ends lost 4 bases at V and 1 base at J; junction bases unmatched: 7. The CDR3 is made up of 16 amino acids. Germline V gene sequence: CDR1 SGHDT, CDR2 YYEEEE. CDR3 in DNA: TGTGCCAGCAGCGAATGGACTAGTGAGAACACCGGGGAGCTGTTTTTT. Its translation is CASSEWTSENTGELFF.

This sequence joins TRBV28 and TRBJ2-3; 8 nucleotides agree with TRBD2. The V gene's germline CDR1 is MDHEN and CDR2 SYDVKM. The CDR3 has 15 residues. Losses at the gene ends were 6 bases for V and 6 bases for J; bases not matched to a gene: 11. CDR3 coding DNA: TGTGCCAGCAGCGTCGGTAGGAGCGGGGGCGATACGCAGTATTTT. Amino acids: CASSVGRSGGDTQYF.

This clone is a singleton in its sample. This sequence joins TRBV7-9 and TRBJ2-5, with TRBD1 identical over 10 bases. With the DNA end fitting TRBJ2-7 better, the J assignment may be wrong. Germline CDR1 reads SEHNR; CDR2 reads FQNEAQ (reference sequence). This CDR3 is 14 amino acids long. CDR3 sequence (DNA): TGTGCCAGCAGCTACGGGACAGGGGCCTACGAGCAGTACTTC. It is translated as CASSYGTGAYEQYF.

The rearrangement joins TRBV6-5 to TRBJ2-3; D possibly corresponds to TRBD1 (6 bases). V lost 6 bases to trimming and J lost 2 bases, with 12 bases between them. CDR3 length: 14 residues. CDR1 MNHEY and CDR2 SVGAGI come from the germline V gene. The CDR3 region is CASRQGQNTDTQYF. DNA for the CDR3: TGTGCCAGCAGACAAGGACAGAACACAGATACGCAGTATTTT.

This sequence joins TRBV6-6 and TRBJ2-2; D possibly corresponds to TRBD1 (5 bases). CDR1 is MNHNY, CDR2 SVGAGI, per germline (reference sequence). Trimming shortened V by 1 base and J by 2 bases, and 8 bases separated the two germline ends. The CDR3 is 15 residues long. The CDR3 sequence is CASSYFDSNTGELFF. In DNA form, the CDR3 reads TGTGCCAGCAGTTACTTCGACAGTAACACCGGGGAGCTGTTTTTT.

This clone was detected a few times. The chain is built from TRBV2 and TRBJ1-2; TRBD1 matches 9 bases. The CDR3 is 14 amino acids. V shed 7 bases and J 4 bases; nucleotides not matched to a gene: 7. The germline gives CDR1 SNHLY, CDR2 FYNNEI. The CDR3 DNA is TGTGCCAGCAATCCGACAGGGGGTCTCTATGGCTACACCTTC. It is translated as CASNPTGGLYGYTF.

The CDR3 here is CASSLGYRGLYNEQFF. The CDR3 DNA sequence: TGTGCCAGCAGCTTAGGTTACAGGGGCCTCTACAATGAGCAGTTCTTC. The chain is built from TRBV11-1 and TRBJ2-1; TRBD1 matches at 7 bases. This CDR3 has 16 residues. CDR1 and CDR2 from the germline V gene are SGHAT and FQDESV (reference sequence). Germline trimming cut 1 base from V and 3 bases from J; bases unmatched to any gene: 6.

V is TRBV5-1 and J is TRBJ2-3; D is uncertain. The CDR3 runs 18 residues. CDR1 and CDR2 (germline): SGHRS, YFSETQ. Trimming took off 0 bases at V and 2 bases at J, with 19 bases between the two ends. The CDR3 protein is CASSLALLTPENTDTQYF. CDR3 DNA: TGCGCCAGCAGCTTGGCCCTCCTCACACCGGAGAACACAGATACGCAGTATTTT.

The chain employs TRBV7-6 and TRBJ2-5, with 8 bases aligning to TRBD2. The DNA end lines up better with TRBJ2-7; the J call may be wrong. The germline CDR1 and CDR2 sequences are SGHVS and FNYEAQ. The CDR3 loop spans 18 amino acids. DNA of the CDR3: TGTGCCAGCAGCTTAGGCCCAAGGAGCGGGAGTGTGGGATACGAGCAGTACTTC. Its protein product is CASSLGPRSGSVGYEQYF.

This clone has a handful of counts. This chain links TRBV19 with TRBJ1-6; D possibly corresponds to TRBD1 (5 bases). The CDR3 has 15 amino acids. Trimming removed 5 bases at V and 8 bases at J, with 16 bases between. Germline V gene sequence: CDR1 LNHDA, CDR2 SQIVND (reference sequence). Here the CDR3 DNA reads TGTGCCAGTAGTTTCCGGGGCGGCGGGGATTCACCCCTCCACTTT. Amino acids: CASSFRGGGDSPLHF.

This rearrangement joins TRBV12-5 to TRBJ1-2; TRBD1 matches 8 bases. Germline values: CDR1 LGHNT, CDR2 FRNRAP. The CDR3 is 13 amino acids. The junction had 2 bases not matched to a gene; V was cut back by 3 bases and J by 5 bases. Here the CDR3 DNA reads TGTGCTAGTGGTTTCGGGACAGGATATGGCTACACCTTC. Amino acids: CASGFGTGYGYTF.

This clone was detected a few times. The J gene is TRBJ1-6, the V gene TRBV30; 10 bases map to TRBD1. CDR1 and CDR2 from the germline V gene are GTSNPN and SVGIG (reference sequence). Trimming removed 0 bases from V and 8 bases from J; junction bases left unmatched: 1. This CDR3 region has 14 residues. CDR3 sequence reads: CAWSVDRGDSPLHF. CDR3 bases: TGTGCCTGGAGTGTGGACAGGGGGGATTCACCCCTCCACTTT.

The CDR3 sequence is CASSDTGPADTQYF. The CDR3 DNA reads TGTGCCAGCAGCGACACAGGGCCCGCAGATACGCAGTATTTT. This chain connects TRBV7-9 to TRBJ2-3, with a possible D match to TRBD1 (6 bases). This CDR3 is built from 14 residues. Per the germline V gene, CDR1 is SEHNR and CDR2 is FQNEAQ (reference sequence). V was shortened by 5 bases and J by 4 bases, with 13 bases between the two germline ends. The full variable domain, in which reference TRBV7-9 and TRBJ2-3 provide the parts outside the CDR3, is DTGVSQNPRHKITKRGQNVTFRCDPISEHNRLYWYRQTLGQGPEFLTYFQNEAQLEKSRLLSDRFSAERPKGSFSTLEIQRTEQGDSAMYLCASSDTGPADTQYFGPGTRLTVL.

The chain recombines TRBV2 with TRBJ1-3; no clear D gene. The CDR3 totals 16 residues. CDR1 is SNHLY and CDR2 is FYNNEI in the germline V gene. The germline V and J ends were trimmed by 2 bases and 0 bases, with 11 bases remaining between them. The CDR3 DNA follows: TGTGCCAGCAGTGAAATAGTCCGCTACTCTGGAAACACCATATATTTT. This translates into CASSEIVRYSGNTIYF.

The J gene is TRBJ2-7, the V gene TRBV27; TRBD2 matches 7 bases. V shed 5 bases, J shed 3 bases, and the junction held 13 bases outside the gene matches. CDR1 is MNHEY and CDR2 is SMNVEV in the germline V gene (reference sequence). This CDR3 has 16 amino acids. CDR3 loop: CASSLTPQLAVYEQYF. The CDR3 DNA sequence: TGTGCCAGCAGTCTGACCCCCCAGCTAGCGGTCTACGAGCAGTACTTC.

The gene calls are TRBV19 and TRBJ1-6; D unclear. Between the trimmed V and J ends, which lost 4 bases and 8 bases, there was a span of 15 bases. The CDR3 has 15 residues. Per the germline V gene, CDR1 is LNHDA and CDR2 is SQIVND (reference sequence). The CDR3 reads CASSSPRVKDSPLHF. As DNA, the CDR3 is TGTGCCAGTAGTAGCCCCCGGGTTAAGGATTCACCCCTCCACTTT.

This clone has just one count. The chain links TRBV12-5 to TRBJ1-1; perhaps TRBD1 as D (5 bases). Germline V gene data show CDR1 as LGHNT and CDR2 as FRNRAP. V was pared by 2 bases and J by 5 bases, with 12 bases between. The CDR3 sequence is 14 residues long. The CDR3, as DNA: TGTGCTAGTGGTTTGTCAGGGTGGGGAACTGAAGCTTTCTTT. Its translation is CASGLSGWGTEAFF.

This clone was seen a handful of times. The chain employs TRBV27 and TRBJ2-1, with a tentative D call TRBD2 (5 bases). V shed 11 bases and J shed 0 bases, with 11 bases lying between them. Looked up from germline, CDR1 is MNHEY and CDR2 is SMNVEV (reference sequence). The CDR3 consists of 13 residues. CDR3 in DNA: TGTGCCGCGGGTTTTAGCTCCTACAATGAGCAGTTCTTC. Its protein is CAAGFSSYNEQFF.

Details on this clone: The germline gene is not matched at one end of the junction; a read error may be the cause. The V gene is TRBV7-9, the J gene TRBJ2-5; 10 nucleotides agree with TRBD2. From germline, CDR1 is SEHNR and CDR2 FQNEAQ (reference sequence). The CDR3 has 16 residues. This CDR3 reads CASSLVGLADQGTQYF. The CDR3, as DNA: TGTGCCAGCAGCTTAGTTGGACTAGCGGACCAAGGGACCCAGTACTTC.